This T cell receptor beta chain is drawn from a study of blood T cell repertoires in COVID-19 (TCRdb year 2020). Study-wide context: Samples from collaborators originated in the United States, Italy and Spain and spanned both the acute and convalescent phases of COVID-19. The material from the prospective study consisted of cDNA or gDNA derived from T cells, B-cell-depleted T cells, or PBMCs. Sample metadata almost always included a de-identified subject ID, COVID-19 status, age in years and sex. The samples were drawn from the first 160 participants of the ongoing ImmuneRACE study and from 1,254 subjects provided by 6 global collaborators. A freely available public database, intended as a resource for researchers studying the immune response to SARS-CoV-2, is where the repertoires were released. Deeply sampled blood TCRbeta repertoires from subjects exposed to, actively infected with, or recovered from COVID-19 were included in the dataset. Where available, HLA class I and class II types were taken from metadata supplied by the sample provider and were not determined by assay-based typing. Overall study outcomes, separate from this receptor: The quantity of clinical and demographic metadata differed by source and by participant and was supplied without curation.

This clone was seen a handful of times. This receptor's antigen is unknown. Base qualities are not provided; no much larger clone lies one nucleotide away. TCRbeta CDR3 regions were amplified from genomic DNA by means of the immunoSEQ Assay, a bias-controlled multiplex PCR. The original pipeline was this. Nucleated cell counts per sample were estimated from amplification of reference gene primers within the assay. To quantify the absolute abundance of each unique TCRbeta CDR3 rearrangement, sequence reads were collapsed and filtered. For each sample, productive Simpson clonality was calculated by taking the square root of Simpson's diversity index across productive rearrangements. In its TCRdb copy, this immuneACCESS table keeps in-frame sequences only and misses some clones. Where compared with another copy, unresolved V genes explain less than half of these, and the others have no known cause. V, J and clone size are those of that table, while D and trimming were read from the DNA. In this sample the table shows roughly 160,000 clones, around 84% of which occur a single time. Approximately 1% of the sample belongs to the ten largest clones.

The germline V gene encodes CDR1 MDHEN and CDR2 SYDVKM. The cysteine opens and the phenylalanine closes a CDR3 of 17 amino acids. Left in the record is the CDR3 DNA by itself, 51 bases read in frame from the first base. The trim is 2 bases for V and 6 bases for J, with a gap of 22 bases between the germline ends. Collaborating institutions collected whole blood in K2EDTA tubes following their own protocols. For TCRbeta analysis, collaborators shipped samples in one of three forms: frozen whole blood, isolated PBMCs, or DNA extracted from either of those sample types. This chain joins TRBV28 to TRBJ1-2; tentative D gene TRBD1, with 6 bases matching. The TCR originated in a middle-aged man with acute or convalescent COVID-19. What was sequenced was peripheral blood. The DNA sequence reads TGTGCCAGCAGTTTAACCCCTCAACCCCTTGCAGGGGATGGCTACACCTTC. Its protein reads: CASSLTPQPLAGDGYTF.